This T cell receptor beta chain was captured in a study of T cells in Graves' hyperthyroidism and ophthalmopathy. Overall study context: Specimen type is peripheral blood, collected at initial diagnosis prior to any treatment. Study findings and constraints: Ophthalmopathy was distinguished from stable hyperthyroidism by 13 V-J signatures.

A few counts support this clonotype. Its antigen is undetermined. The germline CDR1 and CDR2 sequences are MNHEY and SVGAGI. V was clipped by 7 bases and J by 3 bases, with 13 bases between them. CDR3 length: 13 residues. No progression to ophthalmopathy during 18 months of follow-up defined stable disease. The study based diagnoses on clinical symptoms, serum thyroxine and TRAb, thyroid ultrasound and orbital computed tomography. Amplified regions were TCR beta CDR3 sequences from RNA transcripts. The primer set for the first-round RT-PCR of the TCR CDR3 was HTBI. One entry per CDR3 protein results from TCRdb running MiXCR on the multiplex PCR reads. Of roughly 710,000 distinct CDR3 sequences in the sample, about 35% were seen once.

J is TRBJ2-7 and V is TRBV6-5, with D possibly TRBD2 on 5 matching bases. The sequenced material came from blood. This TCR came from a woman in her 40s with Graves' hyperthyroidism. The CDR3 DNA reads as TGTGCCAGCACACCCGGGATTCTCTACGAGCAGTACTTC. The encoded protein is CASTPGILYEQYF.